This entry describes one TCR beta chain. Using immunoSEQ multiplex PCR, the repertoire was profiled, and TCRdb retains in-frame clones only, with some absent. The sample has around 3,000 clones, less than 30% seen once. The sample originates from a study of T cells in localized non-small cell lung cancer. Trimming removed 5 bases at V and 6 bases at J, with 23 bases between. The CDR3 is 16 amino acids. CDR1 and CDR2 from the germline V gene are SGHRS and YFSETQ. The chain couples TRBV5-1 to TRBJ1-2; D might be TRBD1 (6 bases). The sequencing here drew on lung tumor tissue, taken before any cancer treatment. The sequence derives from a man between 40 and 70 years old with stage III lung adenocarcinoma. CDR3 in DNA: TGCGCCAGCAGAACCCTAACAGGGCCCTGGGGAGATGGCTACACCTTC. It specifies CASRTLTGPWGDGYTF.